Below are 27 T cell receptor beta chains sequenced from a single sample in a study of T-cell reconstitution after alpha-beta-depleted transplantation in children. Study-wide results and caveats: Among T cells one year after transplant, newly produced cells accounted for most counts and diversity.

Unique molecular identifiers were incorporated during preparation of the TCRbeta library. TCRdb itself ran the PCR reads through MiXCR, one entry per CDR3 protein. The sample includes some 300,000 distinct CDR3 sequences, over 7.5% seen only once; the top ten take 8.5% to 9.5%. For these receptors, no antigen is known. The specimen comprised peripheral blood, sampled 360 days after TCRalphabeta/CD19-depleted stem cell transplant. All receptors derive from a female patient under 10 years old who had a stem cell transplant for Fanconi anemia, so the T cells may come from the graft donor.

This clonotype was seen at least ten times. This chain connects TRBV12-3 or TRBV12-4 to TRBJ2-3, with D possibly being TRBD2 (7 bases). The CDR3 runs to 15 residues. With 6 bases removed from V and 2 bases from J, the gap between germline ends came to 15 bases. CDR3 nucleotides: TGTGCCAGCAGCTCCGGGGGGCTACACACAGATACGCAGTATTTT. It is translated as CASSSGGLHTDTQYF.

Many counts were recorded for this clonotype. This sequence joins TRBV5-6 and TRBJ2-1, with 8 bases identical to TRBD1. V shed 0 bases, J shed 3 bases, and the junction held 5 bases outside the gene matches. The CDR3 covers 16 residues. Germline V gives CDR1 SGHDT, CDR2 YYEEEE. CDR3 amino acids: CASSLVWTGLYNEQFF. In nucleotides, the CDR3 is TGTGCCAGCAGCTTGGTATGGACAGGGCTCTACAATGAGCAGTTCTTC.

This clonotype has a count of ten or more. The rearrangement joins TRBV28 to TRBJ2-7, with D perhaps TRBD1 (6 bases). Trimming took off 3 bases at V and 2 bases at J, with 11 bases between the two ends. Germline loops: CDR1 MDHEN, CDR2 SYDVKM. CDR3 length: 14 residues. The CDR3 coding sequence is TGTGCCAGCAGTTTCGGACAGACGCCCTACGAGCAGTACTTC. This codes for CASSFGQTPYEQYF.

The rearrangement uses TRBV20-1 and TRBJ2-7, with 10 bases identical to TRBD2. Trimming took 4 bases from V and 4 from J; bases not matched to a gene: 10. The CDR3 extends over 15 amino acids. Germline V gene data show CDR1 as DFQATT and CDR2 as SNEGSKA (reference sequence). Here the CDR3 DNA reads TGCAGTGCTACTCCTTCACTAGCGGGGCTTTACGAGCAGTACTTC. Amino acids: CSATPSLAGLYEQYF.

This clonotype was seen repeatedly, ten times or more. The CDR3 spells CASSLSPRGRIEQFF. The CDR3 DNA reads TGTGCCAGCAGTTTATCTCCCCGGGGTAGAATTGAGCAGTTCTTC. The J gene is TRBJ2-1, the V gene TRBV27, with a possible D match to TRBD2 (5 bases). Trimming took 0 bases from V and 9 from J, leaving 15 bases between them. CDR3 length equals 15 residues. CDR1 is MNHEY, CDR2 SMNVEV, per germline (reference sequence).

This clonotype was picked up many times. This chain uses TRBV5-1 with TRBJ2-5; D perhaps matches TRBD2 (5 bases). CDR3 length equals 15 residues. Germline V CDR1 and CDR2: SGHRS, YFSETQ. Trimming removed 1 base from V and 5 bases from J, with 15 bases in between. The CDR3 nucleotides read TGCGCCAGCAGCTTGAACCCTAGCTTGGGCGAGACCCAGTACTTC. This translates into CASSLNPSLGETQYF. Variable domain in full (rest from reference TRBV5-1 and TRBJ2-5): KAGVTQTPRYLIKTRGQQVTLSCSPISGHRSVSWYQQTPGQGLQFLFEYFSETQRNKGNFPGRFSGRQFSNSRSEMNVSTLELGDSALYLCASSLNPSLGETQYFGPGTRLLVL.

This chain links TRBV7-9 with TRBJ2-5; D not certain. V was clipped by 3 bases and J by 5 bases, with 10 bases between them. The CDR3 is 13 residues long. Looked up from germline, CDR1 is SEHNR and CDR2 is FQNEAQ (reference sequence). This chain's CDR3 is CASSFEVFETQYF. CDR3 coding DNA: TGTGCCAGCAGCTTCGAGGTGTTTGAGACCCAGTACTTC.

This CDR3 is CASSSSSETQYF. Written as DNA, the CDR3 is TGTGCCAGCAGCTCCAGTTCAGAGACCCAGTACTTC. This chain uses TRBV5-4 with TRBJ2-5, with no clear D. The CDR3 length is 12 residues. Germline CDR1 is SGHNT and CDR2 is YYREEE (reference sequence). Trimming pared 3 bases from V and 4 bases from J, leaving 7 bases between.

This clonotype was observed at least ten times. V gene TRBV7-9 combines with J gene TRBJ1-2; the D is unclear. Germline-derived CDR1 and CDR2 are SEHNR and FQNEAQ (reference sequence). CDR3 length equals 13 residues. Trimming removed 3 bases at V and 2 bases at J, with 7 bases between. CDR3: CASSFEGNYGYTF. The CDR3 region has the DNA TGTGCCAGCAGCTTTGAGGGAAACTATGGCTACACCTTC.

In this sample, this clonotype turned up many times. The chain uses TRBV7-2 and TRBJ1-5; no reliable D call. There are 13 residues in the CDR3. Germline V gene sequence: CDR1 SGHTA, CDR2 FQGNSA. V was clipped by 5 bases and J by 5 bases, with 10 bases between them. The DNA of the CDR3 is TGTGCCAGCAGCCTCCGTCCCCATCAGCCCCAGCATTTT. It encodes CASSLRPHQPQHF.

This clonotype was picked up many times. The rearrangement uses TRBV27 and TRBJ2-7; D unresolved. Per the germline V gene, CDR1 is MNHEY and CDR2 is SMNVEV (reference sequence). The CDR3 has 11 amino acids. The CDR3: CASSQLRASHV. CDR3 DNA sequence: TGTGCCAGCAGTCAATTACGGGCCAGTCACGTC.

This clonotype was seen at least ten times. The CDR3 protein is CASRLGTGPYNEQFF. DNA of the CDR3: TGTGCCAGCAGACTCGGGACAGGGCCCTACAATGAGCAGTTCTTC. The chain employs TRBV2 and TRBJ2-1; TRBD1 agrees at 9 bases. In germline, CDR1 is SNHLY, CDR2 FYNNEI. V shed 6 bases, J shed 2 bases, and the junction held 5 bases outside the gene matches. The CDR3 has 15 residues.

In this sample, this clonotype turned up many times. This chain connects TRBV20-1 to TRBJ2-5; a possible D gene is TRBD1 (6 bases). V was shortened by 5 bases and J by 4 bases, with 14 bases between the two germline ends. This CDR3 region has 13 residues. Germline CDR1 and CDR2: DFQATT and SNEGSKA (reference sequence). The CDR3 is CSAHPGAAETQYF. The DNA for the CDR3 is TGCAGTGCTCATCCAGGGGCCGCAGAGACCCAGTACTTC.

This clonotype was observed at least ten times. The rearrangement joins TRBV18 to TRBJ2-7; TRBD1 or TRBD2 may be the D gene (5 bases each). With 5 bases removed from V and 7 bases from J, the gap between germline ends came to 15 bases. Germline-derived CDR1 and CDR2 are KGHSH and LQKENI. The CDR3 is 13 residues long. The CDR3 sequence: CASSIGTLSEQYF. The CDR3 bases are TGTGCCAGCTCAATAGGGACCTTGAGTGAGCAGTACTTC.

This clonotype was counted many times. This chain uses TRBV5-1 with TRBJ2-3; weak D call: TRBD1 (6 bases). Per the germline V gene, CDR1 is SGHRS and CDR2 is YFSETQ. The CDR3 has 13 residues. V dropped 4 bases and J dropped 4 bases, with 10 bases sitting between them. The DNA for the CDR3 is TGCGCCAGCAGCCTTACAGGGCCAGATACGCAGTATTTT. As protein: CASSLTGPDTQYF.

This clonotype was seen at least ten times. The CDR3 sequence: CASSQERENTEAFF. DNA of the CDR3: TGCGCCAGCAGCCAAGAGAGGGAGAACACTGAAGCTTTCTTT. V usage is TRBV4-3 and J usage is TRBJ1-1; D gene ambiguous. V shed 0 bases and J shed 1 base, with 6 bases lying between them. This CDR3 contains 14 residues. CDR1 and CDR2 (germline): LGHNA, YSLEER.

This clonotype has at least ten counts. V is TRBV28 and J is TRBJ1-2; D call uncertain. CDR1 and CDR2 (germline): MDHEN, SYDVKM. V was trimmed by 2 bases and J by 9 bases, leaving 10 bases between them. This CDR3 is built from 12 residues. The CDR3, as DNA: TGTGCCAGCAGTTTAGTCGTCGGAAGCTACACCTTC. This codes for CASSLVVGSYTF.

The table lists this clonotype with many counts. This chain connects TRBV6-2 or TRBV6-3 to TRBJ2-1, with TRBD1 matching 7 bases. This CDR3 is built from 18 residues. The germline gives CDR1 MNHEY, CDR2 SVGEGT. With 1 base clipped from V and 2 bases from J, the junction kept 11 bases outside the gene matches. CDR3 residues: CASSYLWDSPSTYNEQFF. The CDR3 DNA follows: TGTGCCAGCAGTTACTTATGGGACAGTCCCTCCACCTACAATGAGCAGTTCTTC.

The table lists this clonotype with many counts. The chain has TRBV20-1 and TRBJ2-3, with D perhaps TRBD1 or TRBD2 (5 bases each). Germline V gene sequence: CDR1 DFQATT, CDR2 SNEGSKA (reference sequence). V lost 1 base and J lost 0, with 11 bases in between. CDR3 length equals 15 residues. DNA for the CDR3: TGCAGTGCTAGAGGACCAGGGACCAGCACAGATACGCAGTATTTT. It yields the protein CSARGPGTSTDTQYF.

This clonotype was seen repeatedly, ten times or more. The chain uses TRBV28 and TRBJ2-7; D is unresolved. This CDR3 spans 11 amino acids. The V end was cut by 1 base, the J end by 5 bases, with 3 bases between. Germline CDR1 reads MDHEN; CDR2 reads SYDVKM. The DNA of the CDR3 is TGTGCCAGCAGTTTATTCCACGAGCAGTACTTC. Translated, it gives CASSLFHEQYF.

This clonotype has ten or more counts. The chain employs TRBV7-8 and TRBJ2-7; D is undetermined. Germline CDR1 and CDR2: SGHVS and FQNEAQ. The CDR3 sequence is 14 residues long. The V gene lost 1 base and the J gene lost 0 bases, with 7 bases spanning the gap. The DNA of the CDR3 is TGTGCCAGCAGCTTAGAACACAGCTCCTACGAGCAGTACTTC. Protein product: CASSLEHSSYEQYF.

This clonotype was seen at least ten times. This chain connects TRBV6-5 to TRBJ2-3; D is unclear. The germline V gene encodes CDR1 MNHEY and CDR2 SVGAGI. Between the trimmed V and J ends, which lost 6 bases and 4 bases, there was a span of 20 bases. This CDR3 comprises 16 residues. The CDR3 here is CASSPSGPTGADTQYF. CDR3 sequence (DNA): TGTGCCAGCAGCCCTTCCGGCCCTACTGGGGCAGATACGCAGTATTTT.

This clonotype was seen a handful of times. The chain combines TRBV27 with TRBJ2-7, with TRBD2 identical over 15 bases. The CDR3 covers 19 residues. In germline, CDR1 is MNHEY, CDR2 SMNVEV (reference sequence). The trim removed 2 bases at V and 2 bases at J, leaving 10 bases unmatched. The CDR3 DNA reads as TGTGCCAGCAGTTTAGCTGGGACTAGCGGGGGGACCACTACCTACGAGCAGTACTTC. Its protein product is CASSLAGTSGGTTTYEQYF.

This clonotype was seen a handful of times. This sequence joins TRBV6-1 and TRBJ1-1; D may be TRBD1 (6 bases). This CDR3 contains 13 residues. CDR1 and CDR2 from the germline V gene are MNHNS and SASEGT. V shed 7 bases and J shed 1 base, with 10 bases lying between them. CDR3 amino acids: CASTRTANTEAFF. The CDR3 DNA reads TGTGCCAGCACCCGGACAGCGAACACTGAAGCTTTCTTT.

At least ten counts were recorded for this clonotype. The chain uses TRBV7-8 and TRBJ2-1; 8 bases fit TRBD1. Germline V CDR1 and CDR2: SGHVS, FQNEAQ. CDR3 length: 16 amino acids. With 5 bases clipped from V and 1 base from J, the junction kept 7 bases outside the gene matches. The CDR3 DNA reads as TGTGCCAGCAGCCGCACAGACAGGGGTTCCTACAATGAGCAGTTCTTC. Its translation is CASSRTDRGSYNEQFF.

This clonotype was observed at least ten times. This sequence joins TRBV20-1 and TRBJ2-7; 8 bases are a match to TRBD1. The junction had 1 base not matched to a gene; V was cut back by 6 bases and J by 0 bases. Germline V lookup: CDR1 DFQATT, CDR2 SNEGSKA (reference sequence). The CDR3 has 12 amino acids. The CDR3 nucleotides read TGCAGTGCAGACAGGGGCTCCTACGAGCAGTACTTC. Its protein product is CSADRGSYEQYF.

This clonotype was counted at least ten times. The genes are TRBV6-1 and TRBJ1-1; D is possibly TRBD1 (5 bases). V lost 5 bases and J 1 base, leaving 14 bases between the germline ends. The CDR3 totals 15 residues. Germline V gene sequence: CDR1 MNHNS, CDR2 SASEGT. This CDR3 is CASSQPYRPNTEAFF. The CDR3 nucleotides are TGTGCCAGCAGTCAACCCTACAGGCCGAACACTGAAGCTTTCTTT.